This T cell receptor beta chain was obtained from a study of T cell repertoires in cytomegalovirus infection. Study-wide background: A matching HLA type, together with CMV infection, was signaled by public TCR beta signatures.

Study outcomes and limitations: Ex vivo, HLA-C-restricted CMV-specific TCR beta clonotypes prevailed over the rest of the response.

TCRdb reprocessed the reads with MiXCR, giving one entry per CDR3 protein. The table has about 240,000 distinct CDR3 sequences, approximately 13% seen once; the top ten hold 1.6%. Points on this clonotype: Its antigen is still unknown. A single base separates this from a much larger clone, so it may be a read error.

Per germline, CDR1 MDHEN and CDR2 SYDVKM. The CDR3 consists of 15 residues. Trimming removed 5 bases at V and 2 bases at J, with 14 bases between. Sample: PBMCs. The receptor was derived from a human donor in good health (CMV status not recorded). Some clones in this sample may be carry-over from other donors' samples. The J gene is TRBJ2-3, the V gene TRBV28; maybe TRBD1 (6 bases). The CDR3 sequence is CASSDRTLHTDTQYF. CDR3 DNA sequence: TGTGCCAGCAGTGACAGGACTTTACACACAGATACGCAGTATTTT.